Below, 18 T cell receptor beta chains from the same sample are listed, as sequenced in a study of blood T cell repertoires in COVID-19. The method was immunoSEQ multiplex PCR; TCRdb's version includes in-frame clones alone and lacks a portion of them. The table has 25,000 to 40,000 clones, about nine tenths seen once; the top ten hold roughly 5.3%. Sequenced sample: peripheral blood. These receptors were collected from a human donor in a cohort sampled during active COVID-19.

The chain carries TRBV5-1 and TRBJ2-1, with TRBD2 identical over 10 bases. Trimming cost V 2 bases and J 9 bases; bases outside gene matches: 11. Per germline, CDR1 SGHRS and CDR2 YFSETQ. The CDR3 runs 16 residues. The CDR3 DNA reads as TGCGCCAGCAGCTTAATAAGCGGGGGGGCCTTCGGTGAGCAGTTCTTC. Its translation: CASSLISGGAFGEQFF.

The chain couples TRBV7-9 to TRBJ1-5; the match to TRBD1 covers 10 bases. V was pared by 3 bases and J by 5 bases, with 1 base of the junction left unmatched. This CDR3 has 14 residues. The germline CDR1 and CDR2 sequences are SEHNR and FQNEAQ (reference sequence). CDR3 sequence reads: CASSFGTGDQPQHF. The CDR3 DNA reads TGTGCCAGCAGCTTTGGGACAGGGGATCAGCCCCAGCATTTT.

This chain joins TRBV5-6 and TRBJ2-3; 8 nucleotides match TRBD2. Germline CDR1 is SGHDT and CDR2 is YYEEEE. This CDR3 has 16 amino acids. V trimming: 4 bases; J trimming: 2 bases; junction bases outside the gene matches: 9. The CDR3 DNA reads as TGTGCCAGCAGCCGACCCCTAGCGGGTCCCACAGATACGCAGTATTTT. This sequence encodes CASSRPLAGPTDTQYF.

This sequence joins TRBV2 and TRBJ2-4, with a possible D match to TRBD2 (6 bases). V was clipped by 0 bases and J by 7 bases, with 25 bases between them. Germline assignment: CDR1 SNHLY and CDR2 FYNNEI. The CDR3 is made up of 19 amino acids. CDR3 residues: CASSEARGRPGRVGNIQYF. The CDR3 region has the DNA TGTGCCAGCAGTGAAGCGCGGGGTAGACCGGGCCGGGTAGGGAACATTCAGTACTTC.

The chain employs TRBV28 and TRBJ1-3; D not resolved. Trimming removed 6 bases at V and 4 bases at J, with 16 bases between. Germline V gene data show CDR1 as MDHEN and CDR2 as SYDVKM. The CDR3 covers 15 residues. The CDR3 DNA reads TGTGCCAGCAGACTTCCGGGTCCGCAGGGAAACACCATATATTTT. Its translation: CASRLPGPQGNTIYF.

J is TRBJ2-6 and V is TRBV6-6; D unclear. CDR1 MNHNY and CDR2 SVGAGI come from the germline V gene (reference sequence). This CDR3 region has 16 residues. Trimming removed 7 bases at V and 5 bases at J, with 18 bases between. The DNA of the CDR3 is TGTGCCAGCATTAGCCCCCAGTCCCTCTGGGCCAACGTCCTGACTTTC. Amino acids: CASISPQSLWANVLTF.

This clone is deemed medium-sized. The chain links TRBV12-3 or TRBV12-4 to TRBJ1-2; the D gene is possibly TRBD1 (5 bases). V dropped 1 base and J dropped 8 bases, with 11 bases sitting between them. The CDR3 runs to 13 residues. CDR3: CASSLGAGKGYTF. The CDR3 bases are TGTGCCAGCAGTTTAGGGGCAGGGAAAGGCTACACCTTC.

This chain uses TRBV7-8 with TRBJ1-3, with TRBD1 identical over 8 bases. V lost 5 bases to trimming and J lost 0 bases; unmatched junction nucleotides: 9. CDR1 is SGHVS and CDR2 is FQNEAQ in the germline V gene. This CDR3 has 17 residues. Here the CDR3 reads CASSPWTGPSSGNTIYF. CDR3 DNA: TGTGCCAGCAGCCCCTGGACAGGGCCCAGCTCTGGAAACACCATATATTTT.

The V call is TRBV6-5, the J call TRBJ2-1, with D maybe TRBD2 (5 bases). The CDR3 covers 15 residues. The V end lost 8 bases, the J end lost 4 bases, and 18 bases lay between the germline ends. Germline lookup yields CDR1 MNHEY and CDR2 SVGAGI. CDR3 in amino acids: CASRRDQESYNEQFF. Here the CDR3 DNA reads TGTGCCAGCCGCCGGGATCAGGAAAGTTACAATGAGCAGTTCTTC.

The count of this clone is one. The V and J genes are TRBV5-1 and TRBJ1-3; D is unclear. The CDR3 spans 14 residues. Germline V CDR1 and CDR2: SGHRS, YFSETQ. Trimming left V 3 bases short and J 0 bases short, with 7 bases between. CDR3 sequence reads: CASSWWSSGNTIYF. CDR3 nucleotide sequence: TGCGCCAGCAGCTGGTGGAGCTCTGGAAACACCATATATTTT.

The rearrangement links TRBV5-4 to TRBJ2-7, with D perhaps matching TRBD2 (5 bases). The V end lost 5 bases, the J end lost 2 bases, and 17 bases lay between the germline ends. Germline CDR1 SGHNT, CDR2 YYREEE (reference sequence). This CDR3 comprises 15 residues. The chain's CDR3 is CASSKSEVGPYEQYV. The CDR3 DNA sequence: TGTGCCAGCAGTAAGTCGGAGGTCGGACCCTACGAGCAGTACGTC.

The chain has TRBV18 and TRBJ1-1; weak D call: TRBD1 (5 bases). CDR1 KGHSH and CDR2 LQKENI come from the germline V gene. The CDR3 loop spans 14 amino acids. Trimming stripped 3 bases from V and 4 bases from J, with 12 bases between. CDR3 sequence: CASSPTGGATEAFF. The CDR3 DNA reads TGTGCCAGCTCACCTACCGGGGGAGCCACTGAAGCTTTCTTT. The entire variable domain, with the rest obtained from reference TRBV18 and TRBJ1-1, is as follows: NAGVMQNPRHLVRRRGQEARLRCSPMKGHSHVYWYRQLPEEGLKFMVYLQKENIIDESGMPKERFSAEFPKEGPSILRIQQVVRGDSAAYFCASSPTGGATEAFFGQGTRLTVV.

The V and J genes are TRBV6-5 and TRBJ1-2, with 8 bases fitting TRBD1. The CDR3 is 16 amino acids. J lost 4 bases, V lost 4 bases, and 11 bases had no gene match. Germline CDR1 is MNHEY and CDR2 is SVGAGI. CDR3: CASSSPTSTGGYGYTF. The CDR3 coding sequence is TGTGCCAGCAGTTCCCCAACCTCAACAGGGGGCTATGGCTACACCTTC.

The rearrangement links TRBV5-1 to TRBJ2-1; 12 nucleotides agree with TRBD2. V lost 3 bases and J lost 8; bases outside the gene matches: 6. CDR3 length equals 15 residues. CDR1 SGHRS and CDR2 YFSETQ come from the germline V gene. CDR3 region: CASSSGLAGYDEQFF. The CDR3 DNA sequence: TGCGCCAGCAGCTCGGGACTAGCGGGTTACGATGAGCAGTTCTTC.

For the CDR3, the DNA is TGTGCCAGCAGCCTTCGCTTCCAACTTAGCGGGGGAGAGACCCAGTACTTC. This sequence encodes CASSLRFQLSGGETQYF. The gene calls are TRBV5-6 and TRBJ2-5, with 9 bases fitting TRBD2. CDR1 is SGHDT and CDR2 is YYEEEE in the germline V gene. CDR3 size: 17 residues. V gave up 4 bases and J gave up 4 bases; unmatched junction bases: 14.

CDR3 region: CAISDLPPARPDSPLHF. The CDR3 nucleotides read TGTGCCATCAGTGACCTCCCTCCGGCGCGGCCGGATTCACCCCTCCACTTT. The rearrangement links TRBV10-3 to TRBJ1-6; D is unclear. CDR1 is ENHRY, CDR2 SYGVKD, per germline. The CDR3 length is 17 residues. Trimming took off 3 bases at V and 8 bases at J, with 20 bases between the two ends.

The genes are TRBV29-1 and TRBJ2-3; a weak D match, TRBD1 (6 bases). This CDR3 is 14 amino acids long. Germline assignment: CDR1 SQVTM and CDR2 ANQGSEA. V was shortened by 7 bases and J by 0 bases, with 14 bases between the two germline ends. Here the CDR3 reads CSAGQIISTDTQYF. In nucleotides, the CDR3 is TGCAGCGCTGGACAGATCATTAGCACAGATACGCAGTATTTT.

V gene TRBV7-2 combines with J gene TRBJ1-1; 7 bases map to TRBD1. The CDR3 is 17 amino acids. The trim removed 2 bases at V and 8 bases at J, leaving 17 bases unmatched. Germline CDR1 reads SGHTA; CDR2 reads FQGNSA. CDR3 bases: TGTGCCAGCAGCTTAAATCTAGGGACAGACGGTAGACAAGAAGCTTTCTTT. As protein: CASSLNLGTDGRQEAFF. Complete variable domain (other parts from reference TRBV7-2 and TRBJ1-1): GAGVSQSPSNKVTEKGKDVELRCDPISGHTALYWYRQSLGQGLEFLIYFQGNSAPDKSGLPSDRFSAERTGGSVSTLTIQRTQQEDSAVYLCASSLNLGTDGRQEAFFGQGTRLTVV.